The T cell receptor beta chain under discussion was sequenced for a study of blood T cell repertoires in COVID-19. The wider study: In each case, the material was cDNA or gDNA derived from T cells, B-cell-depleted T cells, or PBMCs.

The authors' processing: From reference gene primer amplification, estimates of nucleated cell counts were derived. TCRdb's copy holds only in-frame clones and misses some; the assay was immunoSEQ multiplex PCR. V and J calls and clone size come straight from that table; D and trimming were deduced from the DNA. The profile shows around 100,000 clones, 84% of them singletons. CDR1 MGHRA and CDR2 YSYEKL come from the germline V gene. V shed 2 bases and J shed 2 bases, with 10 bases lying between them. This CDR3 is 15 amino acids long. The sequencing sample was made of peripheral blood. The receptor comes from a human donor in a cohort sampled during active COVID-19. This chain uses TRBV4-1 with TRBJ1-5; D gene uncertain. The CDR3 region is CASSQRSLGNQPQHF. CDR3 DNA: TGCGCCAGCAGCCAACGTAGCCTAGGCAATCAGCCCCAGCATTTT.